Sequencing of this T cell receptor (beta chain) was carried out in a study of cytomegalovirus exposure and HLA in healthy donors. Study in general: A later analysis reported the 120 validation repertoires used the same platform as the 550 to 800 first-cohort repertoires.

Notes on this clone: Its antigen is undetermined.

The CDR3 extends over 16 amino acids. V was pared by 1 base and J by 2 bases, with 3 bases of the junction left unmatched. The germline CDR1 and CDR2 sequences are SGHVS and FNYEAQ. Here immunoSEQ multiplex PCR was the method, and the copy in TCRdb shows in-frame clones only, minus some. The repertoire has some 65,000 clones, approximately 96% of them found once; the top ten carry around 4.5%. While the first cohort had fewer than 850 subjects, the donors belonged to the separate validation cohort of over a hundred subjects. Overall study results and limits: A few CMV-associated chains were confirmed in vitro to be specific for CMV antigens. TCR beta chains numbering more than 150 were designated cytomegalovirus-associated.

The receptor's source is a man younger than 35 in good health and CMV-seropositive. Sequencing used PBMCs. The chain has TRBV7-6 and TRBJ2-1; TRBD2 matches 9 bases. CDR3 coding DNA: TGTGCCAGCAGCTTAGAGGCGGGAGGGCCCTACAATGAGCAGTTCTTC. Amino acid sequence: CASSLEAGGPYNEQFF.